These 2 T cell receptor beta chains were sequenced from one sample in a study of cytomegalovirus exposure and HLA in healthy donors. Primers included in the PCR were 60 Vbeta and 13 Jbeta primers. TCRdb keeps only in-frame clones here, not all; method: immunoSEQ multiplex PCR. The sample consists of more than 150,000 clones, about 85% of them appearing once. Sequenced material: PBMCs. These receptors came from a man aged 45-65 years in good health and CMV-seronegative.

This clone was seen more than once but under ten times. The chain couples TRBV10-3 to TRBJ2-7; tentatively, D is TRBD1 (5 bases). CDR1 ENHRY and CDR2 SYGVKD come from the germline V gene. V shed 5 bases and J shed 1 base, with 30 bases lying between them. This CDR3 is 20 amino acids long. CDR3 DNA: TGTGCCATCAGTCCAATTGGACATGCCAAATCGGGCCCAATTTCCTACGAGCAGTACTTC. It translates to CAISPIGHAKSGPISYEQYF.

The V gene is TRBV7-9, the J gene TRBJ2-5, with D unresolved. The closer fit of TRBJ2-7 to the DNA end suggests the J call may be wrong. The V gene's germline CDR1 is SEHNR and CDR2 FQNEAQ (reference sequence). CDR3 length: 15 residues. The CDR3 nucleotides read TGTGCCAGCAGCCAAAGAGAGTTAGGAGCCTACGAGCAGTACTTC. Its protein product is CASSQRELGAYEQYF.